The next 16 T cell receptor beta chains were all read from a single sample in a study of cytomegalovirus exposure and HLA in healthy donors. The PCR was carried out with 60 Vbeta primers and 13 Jbeta primers. The protocol was immunoSEQ multiplex PCR, while the TCRdb copy is restricted to in-frame clones and leaves out a portion. The sample lists more than 65,000 clones; 60% to 80% were seen once. The source material was PBMCs. These receptor sequences come from a woman between 40 and 55 years old in good health and CMV-seropositive.

V usage is TRBV13 and J usage is TRBJ1-2; 9 nucleotides line up with TRBD1. CDR3 length: 16 residues. Germline V gene lookup returns CDR1 PRHDT and CDR2 FYEKMQ (reference sequence). The junction had 16 bases not matched to a gene; V was cut back by 6 bases and J by 8 bases. CDR3 amino acids: CASSREGQGQVRGYTF. CDR3 DNA: TGTGCCAGCAGTCGGGAGGGACAGGGACAAGTTCGGGGCTACACCTTC.

This chain uses TRBV5-1 with TRBJ1-2; D perhaps matches TRBD1 (5 bases). From germline, CDR1 is SGHRS and CDR2 YFSETQ. V lost 0 bases and J 6 bases, leaving 9 bases between the germline ends. This CDR3 spans 13 amino acids. CDR3 loop: CASSLEAGNGYTF. For the CDR3, the DNA is TGCGCCAGCAGCTTGGAGGCAGGGAATGGCTACACCTTC.

This clone was seen more than once but under ten times. The rearrangement joins TRBV19 to TRBJ2-2; D possibly corresponds to TRBD2 (6 bases). With 7 bases removed from V and 1 base from J, the gap between germline ends came to 10 bases. CDR1 and CDR2 from the germline V gene are LNHDA and SQIVND (reference sequence). The CDR3 sequence is 14 residues long. CDR3 sequence (DNA): TGTGCCAGTAAAGTCGGGGGGAACACCGGGGAGCTGTTTTTT. It is translated as CASKVGGNTGELFF.

This chain links TRBV9 with TRBJ1-1; maybe TRBD1 (6 bases). This CDR3 contains 17 residues. V lost 0 bases to trimming and J lost 1 base, with 16 bases between them. CDR1 and CDR2 (germline): SGDLS, YYNGEE. CDR3 nucleotide sequence: TGTGCCAGCAGCGTAGGGTCCTTTACAGGGAGGAACACTGAAGCTTTCTTT. Translated: CASSVGSFTGRNTEAFF.

This chain uses TRBV2 with TRBJ2-3; 13 bases fit TRBD2. The ends lost 5 bases at V and 4 bases at J; junction bases unmatched: 3. CDR1 is SNHLY and CDR2 is FYNNEI in the germline V gene. The CDR3 is 15 amino acids. The chain's CDR3 is CASSRLAGGADTQYF. The CDR3 nucleotides read TGTGCCAGCAGTCGACTAGCGGGGGGAGCAGATACGCAGTATTTT.

V usage is TRBV30 and J usage is TRBJ2-3; 8 bases are shared with TRBD1. The germline CDR1 and CDR2 sequences are GTSNPN and SVGIG (reference sequence). Trimming at V came to 2 bases and at J to 5 bases, leaving 6 bases not matched to a gene. There are 14 residues in the CDR3. The CDR3 DNA follows: TGTGCCTGGAGTCGGGACAGGCGGGTAGATACGCAGTATTTT. As protein: CAWSRDRRVDTQYF.

This chain's CDR3 is CASSLGQGWTEAFF. The CDR3 bases are TGCGCCAGCAGCTTGGGACAGGGGTGGACTGAAGCTTTCTTT. The rearrangement joins TRBV5-1 to TRBJ1-1; the match to TRBD1 covers 8 bases. This CDR3 region has 14 residues. Trimming took 0 bases from V and 5 from J; bases not matched to a gene: 3. The V gene's germline CDR1 is SGHRS and CDR2 YFSETQ.

This clone was seen just once. This chain connects TRBV4-2 to TRBJ2-3; TRBD2 matches 14 bases. Germline CDR1 is LGHNA and CDR2 is YNFKEQ. The ends lost 2 bases at V and 5 bases at J; junction bases unmatched: 9. This CDR3 region has 18 residues. The CDR3 is CASSQNPGLAGGIDTQYF. For the CDR3, the DNA is TGTGCCAGCAGCCAAAACCCCGGACTAGCGGGGGGTATAGATACGCAGTATTTT.

The chain couples TRBV6-6 to TRBJ1-5, with D hard to call. The CDR3 is 14 residues long. The V end lost 0 bases, the J end lost 7 bases, and 10 bases lay between the germline ends. Germline loops: CDR1 MNHNY, CDR2 SVGAGI (reference sequence). Here the CDR3 reads CASSYSSSFQPQHF. The CDR3 region has the DNA TGTGCCAGCAGTTACTCGAGTTCATTCCAGCCCCAGCATTTT.

The chain combines TRBV10-3 with TRBJ1-1; 9 positions agree with TRBD1. Trimming cost V 2 bases and J 4 bases; bases outside gene matches: 8. CDR3 length: 16 residues. The germline CDR1 and CDR2 sequences are ENHRY and SYGVKD. CDR3 loop: CAISEPKGQGRTEAFF. CDR3 DNA sequence: TGTGCCATCAGTGAGCCCAAGGGACAGGGTCGCACTGAAGCTTTCTTT.

V and J are TRBV7-2 and TRBJ2-7; 7 bases line up with TRBD1. The CDR3 is made up of 17 amino acids. Trimming removed 2 bases from V and 6 bases from J; junction bases left unmatched: 16. Germline-derived CDR1 and CDR2 are SGHTA and FQGNSA. Written as DNA, the CDR3 is TGTGCCAGCAGCTTACAGGTCCGTAGGGACAGAACGCCCGAGCAGTACTTC. Translated, it gives CASSLQVRRDRTPEQYF.

V and J are TRBV5-1 and TRBJ2-7, with D unresolved. Germline V CDR1 and CDR2: SGHRS, YFSETQ. Trimming stripped 4 bases from V and 2 bases from J, with 13 bases between. This CDR3 is 14 amino acids long. The CDR3 reads CASSAAANAYEQYF. CDR3 bases: TGCGCCAGCAGCGCGGCGGCAAATGCCTACGAGCAGTACTTC.

Here the CDR3 DNA reads TGTGCCAGCAGCCTCCAGGGTTTTGGAGATACGCAGTATTTT. This gives the protein CASSLQGFGDTQYF. V usage is TRBV5-6 and J usage is TRBJ2-3, with a possible D match to TRBD1 (5 bases). Germline V gene sequence: CDR1 SGHDT, CDR2 YYEEEE. The CDR3 is made up of 14 amino acids. Trimming took 4 bases from V and 5 from J, leaving 14 bases between them.

The sample holds a few counts of this clone. V usage is TRBV10-3 and J usage is TRBJ2-3; D may be TRBD2 (5 bases). The CDR3 length is 17 residues. V was pared by 0 bases and J by 4 bases, with 17 bases between. In germline, CDR1 is ENHRY, CDR2 SYGVKD. The CDR3 here is CAISESLGRRSPDTQYF. The CDR3 DNA sequence: TGTGCCATCAGTGAGTCACTAGGACGAAGGTCCCCAGATACGCAGTATTTT.

The CDR3 DNA sequence: TGTGCCAGCAGTAAGGGAGGAACGGGAGGGTACGAGCAGTACTTC. Residues: CASSKGGTGGYEQYF. The rearrangement uses TRBV7-2 and TRBJ2-7; 8 bases agree with TRBD2. Germline CDR1 SGHTA, CDR2 FQGNSA. Trimming took 6 bases from V and 4 from J; bases not matched to a gene: 11. The CDR3 consists of 15 residues.

The V call is TRBV30, the J call TRBJ2-7, with D perhaps matching TRBD1 (7 bases). CDR1 is GTSNPN and CDR2 is SVGIG in the germline V gene (reference sequence). The CDR3 spans 14 residues. V was shortened by 5 bases and J by 3 bases, with 17 bases between the two germline ends. The CDR3 DNA is TGTGCCTGGGGAGGGGCAGGGGGATTCTACGAGCAGTACTTC. It encodes CAWGGAGGFYEQYF.